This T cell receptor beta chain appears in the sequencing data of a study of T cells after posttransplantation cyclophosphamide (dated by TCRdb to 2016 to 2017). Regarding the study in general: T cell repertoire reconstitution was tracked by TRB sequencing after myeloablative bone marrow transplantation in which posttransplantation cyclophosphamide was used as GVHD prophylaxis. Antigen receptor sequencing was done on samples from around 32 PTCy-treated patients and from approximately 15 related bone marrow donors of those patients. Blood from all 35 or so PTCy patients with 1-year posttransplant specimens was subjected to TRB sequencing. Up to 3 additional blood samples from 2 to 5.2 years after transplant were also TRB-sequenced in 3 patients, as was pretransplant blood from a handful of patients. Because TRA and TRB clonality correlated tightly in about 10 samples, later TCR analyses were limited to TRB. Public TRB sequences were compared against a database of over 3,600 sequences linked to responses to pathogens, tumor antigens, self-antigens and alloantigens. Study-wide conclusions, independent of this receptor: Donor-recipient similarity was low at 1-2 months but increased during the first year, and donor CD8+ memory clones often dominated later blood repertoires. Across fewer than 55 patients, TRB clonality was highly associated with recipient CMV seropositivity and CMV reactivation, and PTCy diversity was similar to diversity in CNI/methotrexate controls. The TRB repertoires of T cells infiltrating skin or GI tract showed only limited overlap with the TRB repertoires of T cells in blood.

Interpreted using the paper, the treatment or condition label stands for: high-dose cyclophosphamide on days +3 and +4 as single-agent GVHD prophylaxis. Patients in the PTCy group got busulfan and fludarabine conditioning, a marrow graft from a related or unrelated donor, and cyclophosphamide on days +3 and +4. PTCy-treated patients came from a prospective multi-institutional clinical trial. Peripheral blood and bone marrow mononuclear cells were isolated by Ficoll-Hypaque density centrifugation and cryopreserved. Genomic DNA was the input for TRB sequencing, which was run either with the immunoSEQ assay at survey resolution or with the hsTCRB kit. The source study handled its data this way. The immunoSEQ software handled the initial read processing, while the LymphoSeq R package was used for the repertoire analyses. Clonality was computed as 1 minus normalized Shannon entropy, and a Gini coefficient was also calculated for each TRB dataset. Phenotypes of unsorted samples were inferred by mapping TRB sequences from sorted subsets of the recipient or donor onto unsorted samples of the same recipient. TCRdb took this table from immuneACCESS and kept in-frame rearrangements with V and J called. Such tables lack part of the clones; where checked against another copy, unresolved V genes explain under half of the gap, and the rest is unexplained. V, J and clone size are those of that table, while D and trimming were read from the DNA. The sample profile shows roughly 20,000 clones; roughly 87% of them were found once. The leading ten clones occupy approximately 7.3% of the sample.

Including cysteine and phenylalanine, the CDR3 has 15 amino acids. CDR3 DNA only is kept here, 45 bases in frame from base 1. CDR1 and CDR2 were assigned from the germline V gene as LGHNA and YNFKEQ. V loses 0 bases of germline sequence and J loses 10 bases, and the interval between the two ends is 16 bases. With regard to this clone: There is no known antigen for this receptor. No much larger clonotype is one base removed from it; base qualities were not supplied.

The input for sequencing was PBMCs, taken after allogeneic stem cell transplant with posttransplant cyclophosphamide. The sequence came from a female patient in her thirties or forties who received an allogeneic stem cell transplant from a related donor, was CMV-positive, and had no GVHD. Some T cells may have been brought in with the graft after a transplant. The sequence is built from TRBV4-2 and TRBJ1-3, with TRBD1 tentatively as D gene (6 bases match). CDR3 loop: CASSQEWDTRRTIYF. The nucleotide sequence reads TGTGCCAGCAGCCAAGAGTGGGACACCCGAAGGACCATATATTTT.